A selection of T cell receptor beta chains follows, all from one sample in a study of T cell responses to AZD1222 COVID-19 vaccine. Only in-frame clones appear in the TCRdb table, and some are missing; sequencing was by immunoSEQ multiplex PCR. Of some 99,000 clones listed, roughly nine tenths are singletons. The sample in question was peripheral blood, obtained on day 0 of AZD1222 vaccination. Every receptor here comes from an adult in good health. Each CDR3 is given with its conserved first and last residue. The D gene is left open where the match is weak. Rows give clone size only sometimes, using once, few, many, or a class for an expanded clone.

clone size,D gene,V gene,J gene,CDR3 protein,CDR3 DNA
NA,TRBD1,TRBV11-1,TRBJ1-1,CASSLLRQGQNTEAFF,TGTGCCAGCAGCTTATTAAGACAGGGCCAGAACACTGAAGCTTTCTTT
NA,NA,TRBV18,TRBJ2-5,CASSPPVERLSQETQYF,TGTGCCAGCTCACCCCCTGTGGAACGGCTAAGCCAAGAGACCCAGTACTTC
NA,TRBD1,TRBV7-2,TRBJ2-1,CASSLRGQGAGEQFF,TGTGCCAGCAGCTTACGGGGACAGGGGGCAGGTGAGCAGTTCTTC
NA,NA,TRBV24-1,TRBJ1-1,CATSEGFQTFF,TGTGCCACCAGTGAGGGTTTTCAGACTTTCTTT
NA,NA,TRBV5-1,TRBJ2-3,CASSQGPSTDTQYF,TGCGCCAGCAGCCAGGGACCATCTACAGATACGCAGTATTTT
once,NA,TRBV9,TRBJ1-5,CASSGPNSNQPQHF,TGTGCCAGCAGCGGTCCGAATAGCAATCAGCCCCAGCATTTT
NA,TRBD2,TRBV6-7,TRBJ2-7,CASSYGTSGPFSYEQYF,TGTGCCAGCAGTTACGGGACTAGCGGACCCTTCTCCTACGAGCAGTACTTC
NA,NA,TRBV6-5,TRBJ2-3,CASSTPPDTQYF,TGTGCCAGCAGTACCCCCCCAGATACGCAGTATTTT
NA,TRBD1,TRBV2,TRBJ2-1,CASMYGTGASDEQFF,TGTGCCAGCATGTACGGGACAGGAGCCTCGGATGAGCAGTTCTTC
NA,TRBD2,TRBV5-4,TRBJ2-3,CASSSYLFLAGGTTDTQYF,TGTGCCAGCAGCTCTTACCTATTCCTAGCGGGAGGAACCACAGATACGCAGTATTTT
NA,TRBD2,TRBV9,TRBJ2-7,CASALAGGKSYEQYF,TGTGCCTCTGCACTAGCGGGCGGGAAATCCTACGAGCAGTACTTC
NA,TRBD1,TRBV19,TRBJ2-7,CASSIASGTATLEQYF,TGTGCCAGTAGTATCGCCTCCGGGACAGCGACCCTCGAGCAGTACTTC
NA,NA,TRBV6-5,TRBJ2-7,CASSGTFSVQQYF,TGTGCCAGCAGCGGGACTTTTTCCGTACAGCAGTACTTC
NA,TRBD1,TRBV9,TRBJ2-3,CASSAHGTAGTDTQYF,TGTGCCAGCAGCGCCCACGGGACAGCGGGCACAGATACGCAGTATTTT
few,TRBD1,TRBV6-5,TRBJ1-2,CASKQTGDYGYTF,TGTGCCAGCAAGCAGACAGGGGACTATGGCTACACCTTC
once,NA,TRBV18,TRBJ1-6,CASSSDPNGHYSPLHF,TGTGCCAGCTCATCCGACCCAAATGGTCATTATTCACCCCTCCACTTT
NA,NA,TRBV11-2,TRBJ1-1,CASSLGTRGRGDTEAFF,TGTGCCAGCAGCTTAGGGACAAGGGGACGGGGGGACACTGAAGCTTTCTTT
once,TRBD1,TRBV28,TRBJ2-1,CASSGHGRGGVNLPYNEQFF,TGTGCCAGCAGTGGGCATGGGCGAGGGGGCGTCAATCTCCCCTACAATGAGCAGTTCTTC
NA,NA,TRBV7-9,TRBJ2-4,CASSLGVPGSDIQYF,TGTGCCAGCAGCTTAGGGGTCCCCGGGTCGGACATTCAGTACTTC
NA,NA,TRBV21-1,TRBJ2-7,CASSKALAGGPRSYEQYF,TGTGCCAGCAGCAAAGCGCTAGCGGGAGGGCCGAGATCCTACGAGCAGTACTTC
NA,NA,TRBV28,TRBJ2-6,CASTLRLSDSGANVLTF,TGTGCCAGCACCCTTAGGTTGTCAGACTCTGGGGCCAACGTCCTGACTTTC
NA,TRBD1,TRBV28,TRBJ1-1,CASRQTGDTEAFF,TGTGCCAGCAGACAAACAGGGGACACTGAAGCTTTCTTT
NA,NA,TRBV16,TRBJ1-1,CASSQSMGTNTEAFF,TGTGCCAGCAGCCAATCGATGGGGACGAACACTGAAGCTTTCTTT
NA,NA,TRBV19,TRBJ2-1,CASSVAYWNEQFF,TGTGCCAGTAGTGTTGCCTACTGGAATGAGCAGTTCTTC
NA,NA,TRBV7-2,TRBJ1-3,CASSLTYSGNTIYF,TGTGCCAGCAGCTTAACATACTCTGGAAACACCATATATTTT
few,TRBD1,TRBV29-1,TRBJ1-6,CSVEEQGAGNSPLHF,TGCAGCGTTGAAGAGCAGGGGGCTGGGAATTCACCCCTCCACTTT
NA,NA,TRBV21-1,TRBJ2-4,CASSTPDNKNIQYF,TGTGCCAGCAGCACACCGGACAACAAAAACATTCAGTACTTC
NA,NA,TRBV4-3,TRBJ1-4,CASSQDLVGTTNEKLFF,TGCGCCAGCAGCCAAGATCTGGTCGGAACAACTAATGAAAAACTGTTTTTT
once,NA,TRBV3-1/TRBV3-2,TRBJ1-1,CASSHGLEAAFF,TGTGCCAGCAGCCACGGACTTGAGGCAGCTTTCTTT
NA,TRBD1,TRBV28,TRBJ2-5,CASSGDRAVQETQYF,TGTGCCAGCAGCGGAGACAGGGCCGTTCAAGAGACCCAGTACTTC
NA,NA,TRBV28,TRBJ2-2,CASSMASAGAGELFF,TGTGCCAGCAGTATGGCCTCAGCTGGGGCCGGGGAGCTGTTTTTT
NA,NA,TRBV7-3,TRBJ2-3,CASSSSTDTQYF,TGTGCCAGCAGCTCTAGCACAGATACGCAGTATTTT
NA,NA,TRBV5-1,TRBJ2-6,CASSLGADSGANVLTF,TGCGCCAGCAGCTTGGGGGCGGACTCTGGGGCCAACGTCCTGACTTTC
once,NA,TRBV28,TRBJ2-4,CATSPSGAKNIQYF,TGTGCCACCAGCCCCTCGGGGGCCAAAAACATTCAGTACTTC
NA,NA,TRBV19,TRBJ2-7,CASRAPGSYEQYF,TGTGCCAGTAGGGCCCCCGGGTCCTACGAGCAGTACTTC
NA,NA,TRBV9,TRBJ2-6,CASSALGSGGSGANVLTF,TGTGCCAGCAGCGCCCTGGGTTCCGGAGGCTCTGGGGCCAACGTCCTGACTTTC
NA,NA,TRBV19,TRBJ1-2,CASSSQRTYGYTF,TGTGCCAGTAGTTCCCAGCGAACCTATGGCTACACCTTC
once,NA,TRBV3-1/TRBV3-2,TRBJ1-2,CASSQVAGINYGYTF,TGTGCCAGCAGCCAGGTCGCAGGTATTAACTATGGCTACACCTTC
NA,NA,TRBV28,TRBJ2-7,CASSSVFGYEQYF,TGTGCCAGCAGTTCCGTGTTCGGATACGAGCAGTACTTC
NA,NA,TRBV11-2,TRBJ1-2,CASSPPGGRDPYGYTF,TGTGCCAGCAGCCCGCCTGGCGGGAGGGATCCCTATGGCTACACCTTC
NA,NA,TRBV5-1,TRBJ1-2,CASSLLSGEGHYGYTF,TGCGCCAGCAGCTTACTCTCAGGGGAAGGGCACTATGGCTACACCTTC
NA,NA,TRBV29-1,TRBJ2-7,CSVRGGLDYEQYF,TGCAGCGTTAGGGGAGGACTTGACTACGAGCAGTACTTC
NA,NA,TRBV28,TRBJ1-2,CASSLGQYGYTF,TGTGCCAGCAGTTTGGGGCAGTATGGCTACACCTTC
NA,NA,TRBV5-4,TRBJ1-3,CASSPGTLSGNTIYF,TGTGCCAGCAGTCCCGGGACACTCTCTGGAAACACCATATATTTT
few,NA,TRBV28,TRBJ1-2,CASSLSGTANKNTF,TGTGCCAGCAGTTTATCCGGGACGGCAAATAAAAACACCTTC
NA,NA,TRBV7-8,TRBJ1-4,CASSLAETNEKLFF,TGTGCCAGCAGCTTGGCGGAAACTAATGAAAAACTGTTTTTT
NA,TRBD1,TRBV27,TRBJ2-6,CASSLRAGGAAGANVLTF,TGTGCCAGCAGTTTGCGGGCAGGGGGCGCGGCTGGGGCCAACGTCCTGACTTTC
NA,NA,TRBV10-3,TRBJ1-5,CAISESQPRSEQPQHF,TGTGCCATCAGTGAGTCCCAACCCCGCTCGGAGCAGCCCCAGCATTTT
once,NA,TRBV7-9,TRBJ1-2,CASSLDGYTF,TGTGCCAGCAGCTTAGATGGCTACACCTTC
NA,NA,TRBV2,TRBJ1-2,CANDGYTF,TGTGCCAACGATGGCTACACCTTC
NA,NA,TRBV10-3,TRBJ1-4,CAISASSGVVANEKLFF,TGTGCCATCAGTGCCTCGTCGGGGGTGGTTGCTAATGAAAAACTGTTTTTT
NA,NA,TRBV6-5,TRBJ2-5,CASSWDPEGETQYF,TGTGCCAGCAGTTGGGACCCCGAGGGGGAGACCCAGTACTTC